The present T cell receptor beta chain was sequenced within a study of CD8 T cells in ankylosing spondylitis. TCRdb re-derived calls from the 5' RACE reads in MiXCR, one entry per CDR3 protein. The table has hundreds of thousands of distinct CDR3 sequences, roughly 20% seen once. This clonotype was counted a single time. V was pared by 3 bases and J by 5 bases, with 6 bases of the junction left unmatched. There are 14 residues in the CDR3. Germline assignment: CDR1 SGHTA and CDR2 FQGNSA. This TCR was recovered from a female donor with ankylosing spondylitis or in good health (not recorded which). Sequencing used blood, either unsorted or a sorted T cell fraction (not recorded which). The V gene is TRBV7-2, the J gene TRBJ2-5, with 7 nucleotides matching TRBD2. As DNA, the CDR3 is TGTGCCAGCAGCTTTGTGGCGGGAGAGGAGACCCAGTACTTC. Translating it yields CASSFVAGEETQYF.